This T cell receptor (beta chain) stems from a study of control samples from healthy donors and cancer patients. Clones were sequenced by immunoSEQ multiplex PCR, and TCRdb holds only the in-frame ones, with some missing. The sample lists 80,000 to 100,000 clones; around 88% were seen once. Sequencing used blood. The receptor was isolated from a man between 25 and 39 years old in good health.

CDR3 bases: TGTGCCAGCAGCCCCCGGCCAGGGGGGACTGGAAACACCATATATTTT. It codes for CASSPRPGGTGNTIYF. The rearrangement uses TRBV11-3 and TRBJ1-3, with 7 bases fitting TRBD1. Trimming removed 5 bases from V and 2 bases from J; junction bases left unmatched: 9. The CDR3 is 16 residues long. Looked up from germline, CDR1 is SGHNT and CDR2 is YENEEA. The full variable domain, rest sourced from reference TRBV11-3 and TRBJ1-3, is EAGVVQSPRYKIIEKKQPVAFWCNPISGHNTLYWYLQNLGQGPELLIRYENEEAVDDSQLPKDRFSAERLKGVDSTLKIQPAELGDSAVYLCASSPRPGGTGNTIYFGEGSWLTVV.